This T cell receptor beta chain was identified during a study of shared clonotypes between healthy human individuals. Study-level results: The low donor count limited represented genetic and exposure-history diversity. In the sorted subsets, rarefaction showed sequencing was incomplete despite large depth.

Method: immunoSEQ multiplex PCR; TCRdb's copy keeps in-frame clones and lacks some. Of about 1.1 million clones listed, roughly 77% are singletons. V was clipped by 4 bases and J by 6 bases; unmatched bases: 13. The CDR3 length is 16 residues. CDR1 SGHNT and CDR2 YYREEE come from the germline V gene (reference sequence). Recent acute infections and vaccinations were absent in the healthy HIV-negative adult donors. A word on this clone: Its antigen is as yet unknown.

The chain links TRBV5-4 to TRBJ2-7, with 10 bases aligning to TRBD1. The sample consisted of memory CD4+ T cells from PBMCs. Documented subset: CD45RA-negative fraction. The TCR sequence derives from a man aged 18 to 30 in good health. Some clones in this sample may be carry-over from other donors' samples. DNA for the CDR3: TGTGCCAGCAGCCTACCGCCGGGACAGGGGATTGGCGAGCAGTACTTC. The encoded protein is CASSLPPGQGIGEQYF.